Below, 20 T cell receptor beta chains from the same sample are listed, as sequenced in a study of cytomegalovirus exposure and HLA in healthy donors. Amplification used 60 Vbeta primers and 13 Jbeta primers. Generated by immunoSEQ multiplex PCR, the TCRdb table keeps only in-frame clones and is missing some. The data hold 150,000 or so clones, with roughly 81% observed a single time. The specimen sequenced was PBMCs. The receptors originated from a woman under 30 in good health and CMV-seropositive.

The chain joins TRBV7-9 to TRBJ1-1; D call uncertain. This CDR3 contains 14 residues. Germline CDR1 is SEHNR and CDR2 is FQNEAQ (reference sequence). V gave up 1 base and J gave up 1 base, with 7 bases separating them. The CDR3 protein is CASSLVPGNTEAFF. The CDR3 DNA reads TGTGCCAGCAGCTTAGTACCAGGGAACACTGAAGCTTTCTTT.

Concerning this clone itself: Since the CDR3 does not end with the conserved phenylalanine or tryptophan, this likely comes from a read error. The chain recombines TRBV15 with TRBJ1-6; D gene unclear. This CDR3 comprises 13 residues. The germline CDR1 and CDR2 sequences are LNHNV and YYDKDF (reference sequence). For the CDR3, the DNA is TGTGCTGTTGCGGGTTGGAGAGATTCACCCCTCCACCTT. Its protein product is CAVAGWRDSPLHL.

The CDR3 DNA reads as TGTGCCAGCACCACACCCAGTCTCGGACAGGGCTTCTCGGAGACCCAGTACTTC. The encoded protein is CASTTPSLGQGFSETQYF. The chain joins TRBV7-2 to TRBJ2-5; TRBD1 matches at 8 bases. V lost 7 bases, J lost 5 bases, and 21 bases stayed unmatched. CDR1 and CDR2 (germline): SGHTA, FQGNSA. The CDR3 sequence is 18 residues long.

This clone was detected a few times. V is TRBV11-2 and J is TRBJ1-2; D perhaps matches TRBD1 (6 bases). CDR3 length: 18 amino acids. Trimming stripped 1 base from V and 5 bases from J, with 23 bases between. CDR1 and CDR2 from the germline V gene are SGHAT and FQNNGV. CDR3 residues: CASSLANRAGDDSYGYTF. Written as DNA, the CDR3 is TGTGCCAGCAGCTTAGCGAACCGGGCAGGGGATGATTCTTATGGCTACACCTTC.

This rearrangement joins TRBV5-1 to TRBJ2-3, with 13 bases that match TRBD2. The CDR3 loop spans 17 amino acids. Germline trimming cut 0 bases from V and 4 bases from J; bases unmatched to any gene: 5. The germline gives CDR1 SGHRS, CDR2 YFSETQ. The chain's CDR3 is CASSLVLAGGQADTQYF. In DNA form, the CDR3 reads TGCGCCAGCAGCTTGGTACTAGCGGGGGGGCAGGCAGATACGCAGTATTTT.

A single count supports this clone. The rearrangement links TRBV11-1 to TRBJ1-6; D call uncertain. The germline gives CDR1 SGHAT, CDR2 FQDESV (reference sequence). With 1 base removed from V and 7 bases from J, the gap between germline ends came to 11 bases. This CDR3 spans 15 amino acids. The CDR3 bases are TGTGCCAGCAGCTTAGAGGACTGGCCAAATTCACCCCTCCACTTT. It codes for CASSLEDWPNSPLHF.

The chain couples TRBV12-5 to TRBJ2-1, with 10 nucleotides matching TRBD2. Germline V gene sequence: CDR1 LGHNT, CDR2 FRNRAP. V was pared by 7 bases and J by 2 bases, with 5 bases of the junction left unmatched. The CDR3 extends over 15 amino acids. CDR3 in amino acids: CASAASGGPYNEQFF. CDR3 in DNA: TGTGCTAGTGCTGCTAGCGGGGGACCCTACAATGAGCAGTTCTTC.

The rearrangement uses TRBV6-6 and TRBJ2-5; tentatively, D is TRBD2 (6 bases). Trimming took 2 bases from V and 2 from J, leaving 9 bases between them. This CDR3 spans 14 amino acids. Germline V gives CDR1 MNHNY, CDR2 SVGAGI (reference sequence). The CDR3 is CASSYPAGQETQYF. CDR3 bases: TGTGCCAGCAGTTACCCCGCGGGGCAAGAGACCCAGTACTTC.

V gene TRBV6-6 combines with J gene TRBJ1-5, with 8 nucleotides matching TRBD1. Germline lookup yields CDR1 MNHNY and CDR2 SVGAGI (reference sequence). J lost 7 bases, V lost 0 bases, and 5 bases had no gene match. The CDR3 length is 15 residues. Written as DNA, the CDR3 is TGTGCCAGCAGTTACTCTACAGGGGGTACCCAGCCCCAGCATTTT. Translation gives CASSYSTGGTQPQHF.

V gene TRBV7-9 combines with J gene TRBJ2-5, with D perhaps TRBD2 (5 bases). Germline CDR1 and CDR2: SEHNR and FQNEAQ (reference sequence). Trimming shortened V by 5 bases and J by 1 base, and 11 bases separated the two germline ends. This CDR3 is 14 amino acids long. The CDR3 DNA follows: TGTGCCAGCAGCACCCGACTAAGCCAAGAGACCCAGTACTTC. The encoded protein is CASSTRLSQETQYF.

The CDR3 is CASSFIFGNEQFF. The CDR3 DNA reads TGTGCCAGCAGCTTTATCTTCGGGAATGAGCAGTTCTTC. The V and J genes are TRBV5-6 and TRBJ2-1; D is unclear. Trimming took off 2 bases at V and 7 bases at J, with 10 bases between the two ends. The germline CDR1 and CDR2 sequences are SGHDT and YYEEEE. This CDR3 has 13 residues.

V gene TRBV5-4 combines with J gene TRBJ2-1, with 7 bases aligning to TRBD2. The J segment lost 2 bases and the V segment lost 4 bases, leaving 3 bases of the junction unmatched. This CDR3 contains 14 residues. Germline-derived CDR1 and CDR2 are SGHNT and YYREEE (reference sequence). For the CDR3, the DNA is TGTGCCAGCAGCACCGGGACTACCTACAATGAGCAGTTCTTC. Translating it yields CASSTGTTYNEQFF.

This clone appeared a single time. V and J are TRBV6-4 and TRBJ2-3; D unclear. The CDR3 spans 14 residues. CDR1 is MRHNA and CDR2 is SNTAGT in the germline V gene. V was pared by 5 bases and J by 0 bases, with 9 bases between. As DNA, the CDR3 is TGTGCCAGCAGTCCACGGAGTAGCACAGATACGCAGTATTTT. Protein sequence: CASSPRSSTDTQYF.

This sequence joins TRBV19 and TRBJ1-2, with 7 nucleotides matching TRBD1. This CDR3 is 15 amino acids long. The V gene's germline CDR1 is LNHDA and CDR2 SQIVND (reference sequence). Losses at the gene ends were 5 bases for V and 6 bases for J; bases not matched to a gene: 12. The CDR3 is CASSRQDRMGDGYTF. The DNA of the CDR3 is TGTGCCAGTAGTCGACAGGACAGGATGGGGGATGGCTACACCTTC.

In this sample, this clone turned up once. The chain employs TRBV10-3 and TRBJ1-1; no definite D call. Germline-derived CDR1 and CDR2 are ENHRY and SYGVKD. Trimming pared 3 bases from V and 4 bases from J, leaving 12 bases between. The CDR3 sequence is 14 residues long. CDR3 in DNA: TGTGCCATCAGTGACACAAGCGGGAGCACTGAAGCTTTCTTT. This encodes CAISDTSGSTEAFF.

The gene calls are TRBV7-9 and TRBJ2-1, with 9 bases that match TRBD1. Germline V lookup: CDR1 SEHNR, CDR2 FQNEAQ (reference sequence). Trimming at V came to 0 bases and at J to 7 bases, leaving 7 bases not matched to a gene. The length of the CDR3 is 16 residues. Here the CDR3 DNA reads TGTGCCAGCAGCTTAGCGCCGGGACAGGGTTCGAATGAGCAGTTCTTC. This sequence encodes CASSLAPGQGSNEQFF.

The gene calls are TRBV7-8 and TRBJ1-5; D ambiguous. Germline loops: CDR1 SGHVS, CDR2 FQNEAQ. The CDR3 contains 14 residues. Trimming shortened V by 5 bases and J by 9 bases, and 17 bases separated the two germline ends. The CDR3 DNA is TGTGCCAGCAGCCTCGCGGCTCCCGATCGGCCCCAGCATTTT. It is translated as CASSLAAPDRPQHF.

In DNA, the CDR3 is TGTGCCAGCAGCCAAGTCGGGGAAAGGGCTTCACCCCTCCACTTT. It specifies CASSQVGERASPLHF. The gene calls are TRBV4-2 and TRBJ1-6; D is undetermined. Trimming shortened V by 1 base and J by 9 bases, and 13 bases separated the two germline ends. This CDR3 is 15 amino acids long. Per germline, CDR1 LGHNA and CDR2 YNFKEQ.

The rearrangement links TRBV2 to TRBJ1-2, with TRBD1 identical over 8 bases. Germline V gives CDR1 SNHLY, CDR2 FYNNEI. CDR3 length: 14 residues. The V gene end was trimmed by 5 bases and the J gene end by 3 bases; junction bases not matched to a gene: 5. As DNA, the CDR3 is TGTGCCAGCAGTCAGACAGGGGCCCACTATGGCTACACCTTC. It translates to CASSQTGAHYGYTF.

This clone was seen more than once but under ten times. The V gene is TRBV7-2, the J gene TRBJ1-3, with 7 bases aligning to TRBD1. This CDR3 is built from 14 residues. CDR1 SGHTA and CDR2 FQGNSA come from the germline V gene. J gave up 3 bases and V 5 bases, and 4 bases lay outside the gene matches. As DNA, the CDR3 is TGTGCCAGCAGCCGTACAGGGGTTGGAAACACCATATATTTT. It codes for CASSRTGVGNTIYF.